The 10 T cell receptor beta chains below all came from one sample that was sequenced in a study of blood T cell repertoires in COVID-19. Repertoires were generated with immunoSEQ multiplex PCR, while TCRdb's copy carries only in-frame clones and drops some. Of around 250,000 clones listed, about four fifths are singletons. The sequencing sample was made of PBMCs or T cells enriched from blood (not recorded which). The receptors were sampled from a man aged 40-50 years who had been exposed to COVID-19.

The chain recombines TRBV10-3 with TRBJ2-3; D not resolved. Germline values: CDR1 ENHRY, CDR2 SYGVKD. Deletions cut 0 bases from V and 5 bases from J, with 9 bases between. The CDR3 loop spans 14 amino acids. The CDR3, as DNA: TGTGCCATCAGTGAGTCGATCAGTATAGATACGCAGTATTTT. Its protein product is CAISESISIDTQYF.

The chain recombines TRBV7-9 with TRBJ2-7; 9 bases align to TRBD1. Germline CDR1 reads SEHNR; CDR2 reads FQNEAQ (reference sequence). The CDR3 extends over 15 amino acids. V shed 3 bases, J shed 3 bases, and the junction held 6 bases outside the gene matches. In DNA form, the CDR3 reads TGTGCCAGCAGCTTGGGACAGGGCGGAAGCTACGAGCAGTACTTC. Translating gives CASSLGQGGSYEQYF.

In this sample, this clone turned up once. V and J are TRBV21-1 and TRBJ2-2; TRBD1 was called by the table and not checked on the DNA. TRBV21-1 is reported as a pseudogene. The CDR3 extends over 14 amino acids. The CDR3 DNA is TGTGCCAGCAGCAAAGTTGTCATTTCCGGGGAGCTGTTTTTT. Translating it yields CASSKVVISGELFF.

J is TRBJ2-1 and V is TRBV2; 9 positions agree with TRBD2. CDR1 is SNHLY and CDR2 is FYNNEI in the germline V gene. The CDR3 runs to 15 residues. Unmatched junction bases numbered 10, after V lost 4 bases and J lost 9 bases. The CDR3 here is CASSAGSGSFAEQFF. The CDR3 DNA follows: TGTGCCAGCAGTGCTGGTAGCGGGAGTTTTGCTGAGCAGTTCTTC.

The chain uses TRBV5-1 and TRBJ2-1, with TRBD2 matching over 11 bases. V trimming: 4 bases; J trimming: 4 bases; junction bases outside the gene matches: 7. This CDR3 region has 16 residues. Germline V gene sequence: CDR1 SGHRS, CDR2 YFSETQ. The DNA of the CDR3 is TGCGCCAGCAGCCCAGGCGGGACTAGCGGATACAATGAGCAGTTCTTC. It codes for CASSPGGTSGYNEQFF.

The CDR3: CASTITPLGRTNYGYTF. The CDR3, as DNA: TGCGCCAGCACGATCACTCCACTAGGACGGACTAACTATGGCTACACCTTC. The J gene is TRBJ1-2, the V gene TRBV5-1, with D unresolved. This CDR3 region has 17 residues. Germline values: CDR1 SGHRS, CDR2 YFSETQ. V lost 6 bases to trimming and J lost 0 bases, with 21 bases between them.

The chain carries TRBV18 and TRBJ2-1, with a possible D match to TRBD1 (5 bases). Germline V gene lookup returns CDR1 KGHSH and CDR2 LQKENI. Trimming stripped 8 bases from V and 5 bases from J, with 13 bases between. The CDR3 spans 13 residues. CDR3 coding DNA: TGTGCCAGCCGGCCCGACAGCCACAATGAGCAGTTCTTC. Protein sequence: CASRPDSHNEQFF.

CDR3 protein: CASSPFKTTATQYF. The CDR3 nucleotides are TGTGCCAGCAGCCCATTTAAAACTACCGCTACGCAGTATTTT. The chain has TRBV3-1 (or the pseudogene TRBV3-2) and TRBJ2-3; D is uncertain. In germline, CDR1 is LGHDT, CDR2 YNNKEL (reference sequence). This CDR3 is built from 14 residues. V was shortened by 4 bases and J by 8 bases, with 16 bases between the two germline ends.

This chain connects TRBV5-4 to TRBJ1-1, with D possibly matching TRBD1 (5 bases). Trimming stripped 3 bases from V and 1 base from J, with 25 bases between. The CDR3 length is 19 residues. Germline V lookup: CDR1 SGHNT, CDR2 YYREEE (reference sequence). CDR3 sequence reads: CASSSGLLTRVLGNTEAFF. The CDR3 nucleotides read TGTGCCAGCAGCTCGGGACTTCTGACGAGAGTGTTGGGGAACACTGAAGCTTTCTTT.

This clone was detected only once. The chain employs TRBV5-4 and TRBJ2-3; 7 positions agree with TRBD2. This CDR3 has 15 residues. The germline V gene has CDR1 SGHNT and CDR2 YYREEE (reference sequence). J gave up 0 bases and V 3 bases, and 4 bases lay outside the gene matches. CDR3 in DNA: TGTGCCAGCAGCTCCGCTAGCGGTAGCACAGATACGCAGTATTTT. It translates to CASSSASGSTDTQYF.